The 19 T cell receptor beta chains below were found in one sample sequenced in a study of blood T cell repertoires in COVID-19. Method: immunoSEQ multiplex PCR; TCRdb's copy keeps in-frame clones and lacks some. Found here are around 100,000 clones, 80% to 85% of them singletons; the top ten hold 7.9%. The sequencing sample was made of peripheral blood. The receptor source for this set is a man aged 70-80 years with acute or convalescent COVID-19.

This chain connects TRBV2 to TRBJ1-5; 9 bases match TRBD1. CDR3 length: 16 amino acids. V lost 4 bases, J lost 5 bases, and 9 bases stayed unmatched. From germline, CDR1 is SNHLY and CDR2 FYNNEI. CDR3 in DNA: TGTGCCAGCAGTGGGCAGAGGACAGGGGACGATCAGCCCCAGCATTTT. Protein product: CASSGQRTGDDQPQHF.

The V gene is TRBV24-1, the J gene TRBJ2-5, with a possible D match to TRBD2 (5 bases). The V gene's germline CDR1 is KGHDR and CDR2 SFDVKD. V shed 5 bases and J shed 4 bases, with 19 bases lying between them. The CDR3 contains 16 residues. In DNA form, the CDR3 reads TGTGCCACCAGTGGGACTGACCTCGGATCGAGAGAGACCCAGTACTTC. Residues: CATSGTDLGSRETQYF.

This clone showed up just once. This chain uses TRBV2 with TRBJ2-2; a weak D match, TRBD2 (5 bases). V shed 3 bases and J shed 1 base, with 30 bases lying between them. The CDR3 loop spans 22 amino acids. CDR1 SNHLY and CDR2 FYNNEI come from the germline V gene. The CDR3 loop reads CASSDLGLGSVGFLENTGELFF. DNA of the CDR3: TGTGCCAGCAGTGATTTAGGGTTGGGTAGCGTGGGCTTTCTAGAGAACACCGGGGAGCTGTTTTTT.

This chain links TRBV5-1 with TRBJ1-2, with 7 bases matching TRBD1. Germline V gives CDR1 SGHRS, CDR2 YFSETQ. The CDR3 spans 15 residues. V shed 6 bases and J 4 bases; nucleotides not matched to a gene: 12. The CDR3 loop is CASTPAPGQAYGYTF. CDR3 in DNA: TGCGCCAGCACCCCCGCCCCAGGACAGGCCTATGGCTACACCTTC.

V gene TRBV5-1 combines with J gene TRBJ1-2, with 7 positions matching TRBD1. V dropped 3 bases and J dropped 6; count of bases not matched to a gene: 5. The CDR3 runs to 13 residues. From germline, CDR1 is SGHRS and CDR2 YFSETQ. In DNA form, the CDR3 reads TGCGCCAGCAGCTCGGGACAGTCTAATGGCTACACCTTC. Its protein is CASSSGQSNGYTF.

V and J are TRBV5-1 and TRBJ2-1, with D perhaps TRBD2 (6 bases). Per the germline V gene, CDR1 is SGHRS and CDR2 is YFSETQ. Deletions cut 0 bases from V and 7 bases from J, with 11 bases between. The CDR3 is 14 amino acids. The CDR3 region has the DNA TGCGCCAGCAGCTTGGGACTAGTGGTAAATGAGCAGTTCTTC. Translated, it gives CASSLGLVVNEQFF.

The V gene is TRBV30, the J gene TRBJ1-6; 8 bases are a match to TRBD1. This CDR3 has 16 amino acids. The germline V gene has CDR1 GTSNPN and CDR2 SVGIG (reference sequence). Unmatched junction bases numbered 8, after V lost 0 bases and J lost 7 bases. CDR3 sequence reads: CAWSVAGQVINSPLHF. CDR3 in DNA: TGTGCCTGGAGTGTTGCGGGACAGGTGATAAATTCACCCCTCCACTTT.

This clone was counted a single time. The DNA for the CDR3 is TGTGCCAGCAGCCCGGGACTAGCGGGAGGTTCCTACGAGCAGTACTTC. Translated: CASSPGLAGGSYEQYF. This sequence joins TRBV6-6 and TRBJ2-7, with 15 bases aligning to TRBD2. The CDR3 is 16 amino acids. Losses at the gene ends were 6 bases for V and 1 base for J; bases not matched to a gene: 4. The germline V gene has CDR1 MNHNY and CDR2 SVGAGI (reference sequence).

The V call is TRBV6-5, the J call TRBJ1-2, with 8 bases lining up with TRBD1. The CDR3 is made up of 14 amino acids. Trimming at V came to 6 bases and at J to 7 bases, leaving 10 bases not matched to a gene. Germline CDR1 reads MNHEY; CDR2 reads SVGAGI. The CDR3 protein is CASSSRTGSFGYTF. The DNA of the CDR3 is TGTGCCAGCAGCTCTAGGACAGGGTCATTTGGCTACACCTTC.

This chain uses TRBV5-1 with TRBJ2-7; TRBD1 matches at 10 bases. The germline gives CDR1 SGHRS, CDR2 YFSETQ. The CDR3 has 14 amino acids. J lost 4 bases, V lost 5 bases, and 6 bases had no gene match. The CDR3 DNA is TGCGCCAGCAGGGAGACAGGGGGCAAATACGAGCAGTACTTC. Its translation is CASRETGGKYEQYF. The whole variable domain, remainder taken from reference TRBV5-1 and TRBJ2-7, is KAGVTQTPRYLIKTRGQQVTLSCSPISGHRSVSWYQQTPGQGLQFLFEYFSETQRNKGNFPGRFSGRQFSNSRSEMNVSTLELGDSALYLCASRETGGKYEQYFGPGTRLTVT.

The rearrangement uses TRBV7-3 and TRBJ2-6, with TRBD1 matching over 10 bases. Germline V gives CDR1 SGHTA, CDR2 FQGTGA. The CDR3 extends over 17 amino acids. The V segment lost 5 bases and the J segment 3 bases; nucleotides outside the gene matches: 7. CDR3 nucleotides: TGTGCCAGCAGCGACCGGGACAGGGGCAGTGGGGCCAACGTCCTGACTTTC. It yields the protein CASSDRDRGSGANVLTF.

This chain links TRBV10-1 with TRBJ2-3; TRBD2 matches at 8 bases. From germline, CDR1 is WNHNN and CDR2 SYGVQD (reference sequence). The CDR3 has 14 residues. With V trimmed by 5 bases and J by 3 bases, 4 bases remained unmatched. This chain's CDR3 is CASSPGGGTDTQYF. DNA for the CDR3: TGCGCCAGCAGTCCCGGGGGGGGGACAGATACGCAGTATTTT.

This clone occurred a few times. For the CDR3, the DNA is TGTGCCAGTGGGAGGCAGGGACGCTACGAGCAGTACTTC. Translating it yields CASGRQGRYEQYF. This chain links TRBV12-3 or TRBV12-4 with TRBJ2-7; tentatively, D is TRBD2 (6 bases). The CDR3 length is 13 residues. V was trimmed by 9 bases and J by 3 bases, leaving 15 bases between them.

This chain connects TRBV7-9 to TRBJ2-5; TRBD2 aligns across 7 bases. CDR3 length: 13 amino acids. Germline CDR1 reads SEHNR; CDR2 reads FQNEAQ (reference sequence). The ends lost 8 bases at V and 3 bases at J; junction bases unmatched: 6. Here the CDR3 reads CASLPAGKETQYF. In DNA form, the CDR3 reads TGTGCCAGCCTTCCAGCGGGGAAAGAGACCCAGTACTTC.

The chain carries TRBV24-1 and TRBJ2-3; D is uncertain. This CDR3 has 12 residues. The V end lost 10 bases, the J end lost 2 bases, and 9 bases lay between the germline ends. Germline V lookup: CDR1 KGHDR, CDR2 SFDVKD. The CDR3 coding sequence is TGTGCCACGGGCTCTCCCACAGATACGCAGTATTTT. Protein product: CATGSPTDTQYF.

The chain is built from TRBV11-3 and TRBJ2-3; 7 nucleotides agree with TRBD2. From germline, CDR1 is SGHNT and CDR2 YENEEA. CDR3 length: 13 residues. The CDR3 nucleotides read TGTTCGGGAGGCGAAACTAGCACAGATACGCAGTATTTT. Amino acid sequence: CSGGETSTDTQYF.

The chain uses TRBV6-1 and TRBJ2-7, with 8 bases that match TRBD2. Trimming at V came to 0 bases and at J to 8 bases, leaving 3 bases not matched to a gene. CDR1 is MNHNS and CDR2 is SASEGT in the germline V gene. This CDR3 comprises 13 residues. The CDR3 spells CASSEAGGAKQYF. Written as DNA, the CDR3 is TGTGCCAGCAGTGAAGCCGGGGGGGCTAAGCAGTACTTC.

This clone came up a few times. The chain employs TRBV3-1 (or the pseudogene TRBV3-2) and TRBJ2-7; TRBD2 matches 11 bases. Per germline, CDR1 LGHDT and CDR2 YNNKEL (reference sequence). Unmatched junction bases numbered 12, after V lost 0 bases and J lost 2 bases. The CDR3 totals 19 residues. The CDR3 spells CASSQEGGPSGRRAYEQYF. The CDR3 coding sequence is TGTGCCAGCAGCCAAGAAGGGGGGCCTAGCGGGAGGAGGGCCTACGAGCAGTACTTC.

This clone was counted a single time. This chain uses TRBV7-9 with TRBJ1-4; 7 bases line up with TRBD1. Per the germline V gene, CDR1 is SEHNR and CDR2 is FQNEAQ (reference sequence). J gave up 5 bases and V 5 bases, and 5 bases lay outside the gene matches. The CDR3 is made up of 14 amino acids. CDR3 bases: TGTGCCAGCAGCCACAGGGGTCCGAATGAAAAACTGTTTTTT. It translates to CASSHRGPNEKLFF.